The 16 T cell receptor beta chains below come from one sample, sequenced in a study of T cells after posttransplantation cyclophosphamide. This table comes from immunoSEQ multiplex PCR, and its TCRdb copy is limited to in-frame clones, with some not included. The sample contains 8,500 to 13,000 clones, none of them singletons. Treatment was busulfan-fludarabine conditioning, a marrow graft, and cyclophosphamide on days +3 and +4. Source: PBMCs, taken after allogeneic stem cell transplant with posttransplant cyclophosphamide. These receptor sequences come from a female patient aged 40-50 years who received an allogeneic stem cell transplant from a related donor, was CMV-positive, and had no GVHD. Some T cells may have come from the graft donor.

This clone was counted ten times or more. This chain links TRBV4-1 with TRBJ2-2; a possible D gene is TRBD1 (5 bases). V lost 3 bases to trimming and J lost 7 bases, with 12 bases between them. The CDR3 has 14 residues. CDR1 MGHRA and CDR2 YSYEKL come from the germline V gene. This chain's CDR3 is CASSQQGRIGELFF. The CDR3 DNA reads TGCGCCAGCAGCCAGCAGGGAAGGATCGGGGAGCTGTTTTTT.

This clone was counted only a few times. The J gene is TRBJ1-2, the V gene TRBV6-1; D unresolved. The CDR3 is 15 amino acids. Germline lookup yields CDR1 MNHNS and CDR2 SASEGT. V was trimmed by 6 bases and J by 3 bases, leaving 17 bases between them. The CDR3 sequence is CASSGPRGGDYGYTF. In DNA, the CDR3 is TGTGCCAGCAGCGGCCCCCGGGGAGGAGACTATGGCTACACCTTC.

The table lists this clone with many counts. This CDR3 reads CASAYQQGAWTDTQYF. CDR3 nucleotide sequence: TGTGCCAGCGCTTACCAACAGGGGGCGTGGACAGATACGCAGTATTTT. V usage is TRBV18 and J usage is TRBJ2-3, with 9 bases identical to TRBD1. The V and J ends lost 8 bases and 3 bases, in that order; junction bases with no gene match: 12. Germline CDR1 KGHSH, CDR2 LQKENI. The length of the CDR3 is 16 residues.

The genes are TRBV5-4 and TRBJ2-5; 9 nucleotides agree with TRBD1. The end of the DNA aligns better with TRBJ2-7, so the J call may be wrong. The CDR3 loop spans 14 amino acids. CDR1 SGHNT and CDR2 YYREEE come from the germline V gene (reference sequence). The CDR3 loop reads CASSFGTGTYEQYF. The CDR3 bases are TGTGCCAGCAGCTTTGGGACAGGGACCTACGAGCAGTACTTC.

This clone was seen repeatedly, ten times or more. The chain's CDR3 is CASSLPGRTEAFF. In nucleotides, the CDR3 is TGTGCCAGCAGTTTACCTGGGCGAACTGAAGCTTTCTTT. The V call is TRBV28, the J call TRBJ1-1; D gene ambiguous. Germline CDR1 MDHEN, CDR2 SYDVKM. CDR3 length: 13 amino acids. V was cut by 2 bases and J by 5 bases, with 9 bases left in between. The full variable domain, in which reference TRBV28 and TRBJ1-1 provide the parts outside the CDR3, is DVKVTQSSRYLVKRTGEKVFLECVQDMDHENMFWYRQDPGLGLRLIYFSYDVKMKEKGDIPEGYSVSREKKERFSLILESASTNQTSMYLCASSLPGRTEAFFGQGTRLTVV.

This clone came up many times. The J gene is TRBJ1-2, the V gene TRBV6-7, with TRBD1 identical over 7 bases. TRBV6-7 is identified as an open reading frame with a role that is uncertain. Losses at the gene ends were 2 bases for V and 6 bases for J; bases not matched to a gene: 3. The CDR3 extends over 13 amino acids. CDR3 region: CASSYTGVDGYTF. CDR3 coding DNA: TGTGCCAGCAGTTACACAGGGGTTGATGGCTACACCTTC.

This clone was counted many times. The chain uses TRBV5-4 and TRBJ2-1; 9 bases align to TRBD2. V lost 4 bases, J lost 6 bases, and 8 bases stayed unmatched. The CDR3 consists of 15 residues. Germline V gene sequence: CDR1 SGHNT, CDR2 YYREEE (reference sequence). This CDR3 is CASSPGSGSFNEQFF. Here the CDR3 DNA reads TGTGCCAGCAGCCCGGGTAGCGGGAGTTTCAATGAGCAGTTCTTC.

The chain combines TRBV6-1 with TRBJ2-1, with 9 positions matching TRBD2. Germline CDR1 reads MNHNS; CDR2 reads SASEGT. Unmatched junction bases numbered 14, after V lost 7 bases and J lost 10 bases. The CDR3 has 15 amino acids. The CDR3 DNA reads TGTGCCAGCAATCGTATGCGGGGGGGCTTAGGGGAGCAGTTCTTC. This encodes CASNRMRGGLGEQFF.

The chain uses TRBV11-2 and TRBJ1-2; 9 nucleotides match TRBD1. Trimming at V came to 0 bases and at J to 13 bases, leaving 6 bases not matched to a gene. This CDR3 region has 13 residues. Germline CDR1 reads SGHAT; CDR2 reads FQNNGV. The CDR3 nucleotides are TGTGCCAGCAGCTTAGACCTCGGGACAGGGTTCACCTTC. Translating it yields CASSLDLGTGFTF.

Ten or more counts support this clone. V usage is TRBV29-1 and J usage is TRBJ2-1, with 13 bases lining up with TRBD2. The CDR3 is made up of 14 amino acids. V was clipped by 6 bases and J by 6 bases; unmatched bases: 5. Germline-derived CDR1 and CDR2 are SQVTM and ANQGSEA. The CDR3 coding sequence is TGCAGCGTCTCACTAGCGGGAGGGATCAATGAGCAGTTCTTC. Encoded protein: CSVSLAGGINEQFF.

This clone was observed at least ten times. The chain employs TRBV7-3 and TRBJ2-6; D possibly corresponds to TRBD1 (6 bases). The CDR3 sequence is 13 residues long. From germline, CDR1 is SGHTA and CDR2 FQGTGA. V lost 4 bases to trimming and J lost 11 bases, with 12 bases between them. CDR3 amino acids: CASSSLGGHVLTF. The CDR3 DNA sequence: TGTGCCAGCAGCTCGCTTGGGGGCCACGTCCTGACTTTC.

The table lists this clone with many counts. CDR3 in DNA: TGTGCCAGCCGGACAGCACACGAGCAGTACTTC. Its protein is CASRTAHEQYF. J is TRBJ2-7 and V is TRBV6-5; the D gene is possibly TRBD1 (6 bases). Germline V gene sequence: CDR1 MNHEY, CDR2 SVGAGI. This CDR3 spans 11 amino acids. V lost 8 bases, J lost 5 bases, and 10 bases lay in between.

In its sample, this clone was seen many times. This chain connects TRBV9 to TRBJ2-2; maybe TRBD2 (7 bases). CDR1 is SGDLS, CDR2 YYNGEE, per germline. The CDR3 runs to 18 residues. Trimming stripped 3 bases from V and 4 bases from J, with 22 bases between. The CDR3 region has the DNA TGTGCCAGCAGCGAACCCAGCGAACGGGGGGCGGGCACCGGGGAGCTGTTTTTT. As protein: CASSEPSERGAGTGELFF.

This clone occurred many times. The chain links TRBV5-1 to TRBJ1-4; D perhaps matches TRBD1 (6 bases). The ends were cut back, 4 bases at V and 3 bases at J, with 10 bases in the middle. The CDR3 spans 14 residues. Germline V CDR1 and CDR2: SGHRS, YFSETQ. For the CDR3, the DNA is TGCGCCAGCAGCCGGGACACGGCTAATGAAAAACTGTTTTTT. It translates to CASSRDTANEKLFF.

Judged by abundance, this clone is medium-sized. The rearrangement uses TRBV9 and TRBJ2-7; 7 positions agree with TRBD1. Trimming at V came to 7 bases and at J to 5 bases, leaving 9 bases not matched to a gene. CDR1 SGDLS and CDR2 YYNGEE come from the germline V gene. This CDR3 is 13 amino acids long. The CDR3 spells CASAEGGRNEQYF. The CDR3 nucleotides read TGTGCCAGCGCAGAAGGGGGCCGCAACGAGCAGTACTTC.

This clone was counted at least ten times. The CDR3 spells CASSLELRNEQFF. DNA of the CDR3: TGTGCCAGCAGCTTAGAATTGCGAAATGAGCAGTTCTTC. The J gene is TRBJ2-1, the V gene TRBV11-3; D is unclear. The CDR3 consists of 13 residues. V was clipped by 0 bases and J by 7 bases, with 7 bases between them. The germline V gene encodes CDR1 SGHNT and CDR2 YENEEA.